The 13 T cell receptor beta chains given below trace back to one sample, sequenced in a study of T-cell reconstitution after alpha-beta-depleted transplantation in children. Researchers prepared the TCRbeta library using unique molecular identifiers, the study reports. TCRdb re-derived calls from the PCR reads in MiXCR, one entry per CDR3 protein. Among around 360,000 distinct CDR3 sequences, about a tenth were seen once, and the ten largest hold 2% to 2.5%. The source was PBMCs from the stem cell graft donor, collected from the stem cell graft. These receptors all stem from a human donor who donated a stem cell graft to a child with acute lymphoblastic leukemia.

This rearrangement joins TRBV30 to TRBJ2-5; 8 nucleotides align to TRBD2. This CDR3 has 16 residues. From germline, CDR1 is GTSNPN and CDR2 SVGIG (reference sequence). Trimming removed 4 bases from V and 4 bases from J; junction bases left unmatched: 14. In nucleotides, the CDR3 is TGTGCCTGGAATTCGGCTAGCGGGTACTATCCAGAGACCCAGTACTTC. It is translated as CAWNSASGYYPETQYF. Using reference TRBV30 and TRBJ2-5 for the parts outside the CDR3, the full variable domain is SQTIHQWPATLVQPVGSPLSLECTVEGTSNPNLYWYRQAAGRGLQLLFYSVGIGQISSEVPQNLSASRPQDRQFILSSKKLLLSDSGFYLCAWNSASGYYPETQYFGPGTRLLVL.

This clonotype has a count of ten or more. This chain uses TRBV12-3 or TRBV12-4 with TRBJ1-2; 9 nucleotides line up with TRBD1. J gave up 5 bases and V 6 bases, and 10 bases lay outside the gene matches. The CDR3 consists of 15 residues. The CDR3 sequence: CASSPRQGVGYGYTF. The CDR3 bases are TGTGCCAGCAGCCCCCGACAGGGGGTAGGGTATGGCTACACCTTC.

This clonotype came up a few times. Here the CDR3 DNA reads TGCGCCAGCAGCCGGGACAGAGCAGAGTACGAGCAGTACTTC. Its protein product is CASSRDRAEYEQYF. This chain connects TRBV5-1 to TRBJ2-7, with 7 bases that match TRBD1. The V gene's germline CDR1 is SGHRS and CDR2 YFSETQ. Trimming took 4 bases from V and 4 from J; bases not matched to a gene: 8. The CDR3 has 14 amino acids.

The chain carries TRBV5-1 and TRBJ2-2, with a possible D match to TRBD2 (6 bases). The V gene's germline CDR1 is SGHRS and CDR2 YFSETQ. This CDR3 spans 15 amino acids. The V gene lost 1 base and the J gene lost 5 bases, with 12 bases spanning the gap. Here the CDR3 reads CASSLSGGPTGELFF. CDR3 coding DNA: TGCGCCAGCAGCTTGAGTGGAGGGCCGACCGGGGAGCTGTTTTTT. Together with reference TRBV5-1 and TRBJ2-2, the CDR3 gives the full variable domain: KAGVTQTPRYLIKTRGQQVTLSCSPISGHRSVSWYQQTPGQGLQFLFEYFSETQRNKGNFPGRFSGRQFSNSRSEMNVSTLELGDSALYLCASSLSGGPTGELFFGEGSRLTVL.

This clonotype was seen repeatedly, ten times or more. This rearrangement joins TRBV6-2 or TRBV6-3 to TRBJ2-1, with 16 bases fitting TRBD2. Per the germline V gene, CDR1 is MNHEY and CDR2 is SVGEGT. V was pared by 6 bases and J by 2 bases, with 1 base of the junction left unmatched. CDR3 length: 16 amino acids. CDR3 residues: CASRGTSGRAYNEQFF. DNA of the CDR3: TGTGCCAGCAGGGGGACTAGCGGGAGGGCCTACAATGAGCAGTTCTTC.

There are a few counts of this clonotype. The chain has TRBV12-3 or TRBV12-4 and TRBJ2-3, with D tentatively TRBD1 (6 bases). The germline V and J ends were trimmed by 7 bases and 2 bases, with 22 bases remaining between them. The CDR3 contains 17 residues. The CDR3 bases are TGTGCCAGCACCACATACAACAGGGTGGAGTACACAGATACGCAGTATTTT. Its translation is CASTTYNRVEYTDTQYF.

This chain joins TRBV10-3 and TRBJ1-2, with a tentative D call TRBD1 (5 bases). CDR1 is ENHRY, CDR2 SYGVKD, per germline. The V end was cut by 0 bases, the J end by 4 bases, with 9 bases between. This CDR3 has 14 amino acids. CDR3 sequence (DNA): TGTGCCATCAGTGAGTCAGGGGAGGGCTATGGCTACACCTTC. Translating it yields CAISESGEGYGYTF.

The CDR3 here is CASSQSRGRVAFF. The CDR3 nucleotides read TGTGCCAGCAGCCAGAGTAGGGGGCGCGTGGCTTTCTTT. The J gene is TRBJ1-1, the V gene TRBV3-1, with TRBD1 matching over 7 bases. This CDR3 has 13 amino acids. Germline trimming cut 3 bases from V and 11 bases from J; bases unmatched to any gene: 9. The germline CDR1 and CDR2 sequences are LGHDT and YNNKEL (reference sequence).

The table lists this clonotype with a few counts. The chain is built from TRBV5-1 and TRBJ2-5, with 9 bases matching TRBD1. The CDR3 covers 15 residues. Germline-derived CDR1 and CDR2 are SGHRS and YFSETQ. J lost 5 bases, V lost 6 bases, and 11 bases had no gene match. In DNA form, the CDR3 reads TGCGCCAGCAAGACAGGGGGAAGCTCTGCGGAGACCCAGTACTTC. It translates to CASKTGGSSAETQYF.

This clonotype was observed a few times. This rearrangement joins TRBV4-3 to TRBJ1-6, with unresolved D. The CDR3 runs 14 residues. Trimming stripped 1 base from V and 7 bases from J, with 8 bases between. Germline V lookup: CDR1 LGHNA, CDR2 YSLEER. The CDR3 sequence: CASSQAHRNSPLHF. The CDR3 DNA reads TGCGCCAGCAGCCAAGCCCATCGAAATTCACCCCTCCACTTT.

The chain joins TRBV4-1 to TRBJ1-5; TRBD1 matches at 7 bases. The CDR3 sequence is 14 residues long. Germline values: CDR1 MGHRA, CDR2 YSYEKL. J gave up 5 bases and V 3 bases, and 4 bases lay outside the gene matches. DNA for the CDR3: TGCGCCAGCAGCCACGGGACAGACGATCAGCCCCAGCATTTT. Its protein is CASSHGTDDQPQHF.

This clonotype was counted between two and nine times. This chain joins TRBV28 and TRBJ2-6; 10 bases align to TRBD2. From germline, CDR1 is MDHEN and CDR2 SYDVKM. V lost 4 bases, J lost 0 bases, and 12 bases stayed unmatched. The CDR3 is 20 residues long. CDR3: CASSSRGVAGGPSGANVLTF. In nucleotides, the CDR3 is TGTGCCAGCAGTTCAAGGGGAGTAGCGGGAGGCCCCTCTGGGGCCAACGTCCTGACTTTC.

The chain recombines TRBV3-1 with TRBJ1-4; D not certain. Germline V gene sequence: CDR1 LGHDT, CDR2 YNNKEL (reference sequence). With 4 bases removed from V and 6 bases from J, the gap between germline ends came to 21 bases. The length of the CDR3 is 17 residues. The CDR3 sequence is CASSPISGNRRDEKLFF. The CDR3, as DNA: TGTGCCAGCAGCCCGATATCTGGGAATAGGAGGGATGAAAAACTGTTTTTT.